The rows below give T cell receptor beta chains drawn from one sample of a study of blood T cell repertoires in COVID-19. Measured with immunoSEQ multiplex PCR; TCRdb has only the in-frame clones, and not every one. The sample carries more than 95,000 clones, around 88% recorded once. Sequencing input: peripheral blood. All receptors come from a man aged 80 or over with active or convalescent COVID-19. Each CDR3 is given with its conserved first and last residue. The order of the fields is D gene, clone size, J gene, V gene, CDR3 protein, CDR3 DNA. The D gene is left open where the match is weak. Rows give clone size only sometimes, using once, few, many, or a class for an expanded clone.

D: NA
size: NA
J: TRBJ2-7
V: TRBV12-3/TRBV12-4
CDR3: CASSTGLGEQYF
DNA: TGTGCCAGCAGCACAGGGCTGGGGGAGCAGTACTTC

D: TRBD1
size: NA
J: TRBJ1-1
V: TRBV9
CDR3: CASSPGQGAQGIEAFF
DNA: TGTGCCAGCAGCCCGGGACAGGGGGCTCAGGGAATTGAAGCTTTCTTT

D: TRBD2
size: NA
J: TRBJ2-3
V: TRBV2
CDR3: CASSPGLAGVTDTQYF
DNA: TGTGCCAGCAGTCCCGGACTAGCGGGGGTCACAGATACGCAGTATTTT

D: NA
size: NA
J: TRBJ2-7
V: TRBV7-8
CDR3: CASSLVPGNKAYEQYF
DNA: TGTGCCAGCAGCTTAGTTCCAGGGAACAAAGCCTACGAGCAGTACTTC

D: NA
size: NA
J: TRBJ1-3
V: TRBV2
CDR3: CASMWGRAESGNTIYF
DNA: TGTGCCAGTATGTGGGGCAGGGCCGAGTCCGGAAACACCATATATTTT

D: NA
size: NA
J: TRBJ2-2
V: TRBV7-8
CDR3: CASSSRRLVGGELFF
DNA: TGTGCCAGCAGCTCGAGGAGGCTAGTGGGCGGGGAGCTGTTTTTT

D: NA
size: NA
J: TRBJ1-4
V: TRBV5-1
CDR3: CASSSTGEKLFF
DNA: TGCGCCAGCAGCTCGACTGGGGAAAAACTGTTTTTT

D: TRBD1
size: NA
J: TRBJ1-1
V: TRBV4-3
CDR3: CASSQEVPKRTGGLNTEAFF
DNA: TGCGCCAGCAGCCAAGAGGTCCCTAAACGGACAGGGGGCTTGAACACTGAAGCTTTCTTT

D: TRBD1
size: NA
J: TRBJ1-2
V: TRBV7-8
CDR3: CASSPGTAGYGYTF
DNA: TGTGCCAGCAGCCCTGGGACAGCCGGTTATGGCTACACCTTC

D: NA
size: NA
J: TRBJ2-3
V: TRBV7-3
CDR3: CASSRQSQADTQYF
DNA: TGTGCCAGCAGCCGCCAGAGTCAGGCAGATACGCAGTATTTT

D: TRBD2
size: NA
J: TRBJ2-1
V: TRBV5-1
CDR3: CASSPGTSRNEQFF
DNA: TGCGCCAGCAGCCCCGGGACTAGCAGGAATGAGCAGTTCTTC

D: TRBD1
size: NA
J: TRBJ1-4
V: TRBV12-5
CDR3: CASGLFGTGSEKLFF
DNA: TGTGCTAGTGGTTTGTTCGGGACAGGGTCGGAAAAACTGTTTTTT

D: TRBD2
size: NA
J: TRBJ2-1
V: TRBV5-4
CDR3: CASSHTSGVVLSNEQFF
DNA: TGTGCCAGCAGCCATACTAGCGGGGTAGTCCTAAGCAATGAGCAGTTCTTC

D: NA
size: NA
J: TRBJ2-2
V: TRBV29-1
CDR3: CSAWPRANTGELFF
DNA: TGCAGCGCCTGGCCGCGGGCGAACACCGGGGAGCTGTTTTTT

D: NA
size: once
J: TRBJ2-5
V: TRBV24-1
CDR3: CATSDRLQETQYF
DNA: TGTGCCACCAGTGACAGGCTCCAAGAGACCCAGTACTTC

D: TRBD1
size: NA
J: TRBJ2-6
V: TRBV5-1
CDR3: CASSFTSTGAGANVLTF
DNA: TGCGCCAGCAGCTTCACATCGACAGGGGCCGGGGCCAACGTCCTGACTTTC

D: NA
size: few
J: TRBJ1-2
V: TRBV6-4
CDR3: CASSEQGRHGYTF
DNA: TGTGCCAGCAGTGAACAGGGCCGCCATGGCTACACCTTC

D: NA
size: NA
J: TRBJ1-1
V: TRBV4-3
CDR3: CASSQSEGASLNTEAFF
DNA: TGCGCCAGCAGCCAATCCGAGGGCGCGTCCTTGAACACTGAAGCTTTCTTT

D: TRBD1
size: NA
J: TRBJ2-1
V: TRBV6-5
CDR3: CASSKPGQGVDEQFF
DNA: TGTGCCAGCAGCAAACCGGGACAGGGGGTCGATGAGCAGTTCTTC

D: NA
size: NA
J: TRBJ1-1
V: TRBV11-2
CDR3: CASSSEVRAEAFF
DNA: TGTGCCAGCAGCTCCGAGGTTCGGGCTGAAGCTTTCTTT

D: NA
size: NA
J: TRBJ2-7
V: TRBV12-3/TRBV12-4
CDR3: CASTRDSTYEQYF
DNA: TGTGCCAGCACGCGGGACAGCACCTACGAGCAGTACTTC

D: NA
size: NA
J: TRBJ1-5
V: TRBV6-6
CDR3: CASSYSGVLQPQHF
DNA: TGTGCCAGCAGTTACTCAGGGGTCCTCCAGCCCCAGCATTTT

D: NA
size: many
J: TRBJ2-3
V: TRBV27
CDR3: CASSQGSLSTDTQYF
DNA: TGTGCCAGCAGTCAGGGTTCCCTGAGCACAGATACGCAGTATTTT

D: NA
size: NA
J: TRBJ1-1
V: TRBV27
CDR3: CASSLNPGKDTEAFF
DNA: TGTGCCAGCAGTTTAAATCCCGGGAAGGACACTGAAGCTTTCTTT

D: TRBD2
size: few
J: TRBJ2-6
V: TRBV5-1
CDR3: CASSSQRGGPTGANVLTF
DNA: TGCGCCAGCAGCTCGCAGCGGGGGGGCCCTACTGGGGCCAACGTCCTGACTTTC

D: TRBD1
size: NA
J: TRBJ2-2
V: TRBV18
CDR3: CESRTGPNTGELFF
DNA: TGTGAATCCAGGACAGGTCCGAACACCGGGGAGCTGTTTTTT

D: NA
size: NA
J: TRBJ1-1
V: TRBV18
CDR3: CASSPSQGITEAFF
DNA: TGTGCCAGCTCACCATCTCAGGGGATCACTGAAGCTTTCTTT

D: TRBD2
size: few
J: TRBJ2-1
V: TRBV5-1
CDR3: CASSLAGSGYDNEQFF
DNA: TGCGCCAGCAGCTTGGCGGGTAGCGGGTATGACAATGAGCAGTTCTTC

D: NA
size: few
J: TRBJ2-7
V: TRBV7-6
CDR3: CASSLGQGGYEQYF
DNA: TGTGCCAGCAGCTTAGGGCAGGGTGGTTACGAGCAGTACTTC

D: TRBD1
size: NA
J: TRBJ2-5
V: TRBV12-5
CDR3: CASGFTPKDRGRGETQYF
DNA: TGTGCTAGTGGTTTCACACCAAAGGACAGGGGGAGGGGAGAGACCCAGTACTTC

D: TRBD2
size: once
J: TRBJ2-2
V: TRBV28
CDR3: CASKAGGFTGELFF
DNA: TGTGCCAGCAAGGCGGGGGGTTTTACCGGGGAGCTGTTTTTT

D: NA
size: NA
J: TRBJ1-1
V: TRBV27
CDR3: CASRGAGLITEAFF
DNA: TGTGCCAGCAGGGGGGCAGGGCTGATTACTGAAGCTTTCTTT

D: NA
size: NA
J: TRBJ2-4
V: TRBV19
CDR3: CASSMARVTKNIQYF
DNA: TGTGCCAGTAGTATGGCCCGGGTGACCAAAAACATTCAGTACTTC

D: NA
size: NA
J: TRBJ2-5
V: TRBV3-1/TRBV3-2
CDR3: CASSPGSQQTETQYF
DNA: TGTGCCAGCAGCCCAGGGTCCCAACAGACAGAGACCCAGTACTTC

D: TRBD1
size: NA
J: TRBJ1-2
V: TRBV23-1
CDR3: CASSQTPGQGRYGYTF
DNA: TGCGCCAGCAGTCAAACTCCCGGACAGGGTCGCTATGGCTACACCTTC

D: TRBD1
size: NA
J: TRBJ1-5
V: TRBV27
CDR3: CASSLKQGIPPQHF
DNA: TGTGCCAGCAGTTTAAAACAGGGGATCCCGCCCCAGCATTTT

D: NA
size: NA
J: TRBJ2-5
V: TRBV9
CDR3: CASSGPRGGEKTQYF
DNA: TGTGCCAGCAGCGGCCCGAGGGGGGGAGAGAAGACCCAGTACTTC

D: TRBD1
size: NA
J: TRBJ2-2
V: TRBV10-3
CDR3: CAISTGQGTNTGELFF
DNA: TGTGCCATCAGTACGGGACAGGGGACCAACACCGGGGAGCTGTTTTTT

D: TRBD1
size: few
J: TRBJ2-7
V: TRBV2
CDR3: CASSVDREATEQYF
DNA: TGTGCCAGCAGCGTGGACAGGGAAGCGACCGAGCAGTACTTC

D: NA
size: NA
J: TRBJ2-4
V: TRBV3-1/TRBV3-2
CDR3: CASSQMFPADIQYF
DNA: TGTGCCAGCAGCCAAATGTTTCCGGCGGACATTCAGTACTTC

D: NA
size: NA
J: TRBJ1-5
V: TRBV5-5
CDR3: CASTAKQGNQPQHF
DNA: TGTGCCAGCACTGCCAAACAGGGCAATCAGCCCCAGCATTTT

D: TRBD1
size: NA
J: TRBJ2-1
V: TRBV6-5
CDR3: CASSTRDSSYNEQFF
DNA: TGTGCCAGCAGTACCCGGGACAGCTCCTACAATGAGCAGTTCTTC

D: TRBD1
size: once
J: TRBJ2-4
V: TRBV19
CDR3: CASSIVGTGLLENIQYF
DNA: TGTGCCAGTAGTATAGTGGGGACAGGGCTCCTGGAAAACATTCAGTACTTC

D: TRBD2
size: NA
J: TRBJ2-5
V: TRBV6-2/TRBV6-3
CDR3: CASSYPASGVETQYF
DNA: TGTGCCAGCAGTTACCCCGCTAGCGGGGTAGAGACCCAGTACTTC

D: NA
size: NA
J: TRBJ2-3
V: TRBV7-3
CDR3: CASSPGGSTDTQYF
DNA: TGTGCCAGCAGCCCGGGGGGCAGCACAGATACGCAGTATTTT

D: NA
size: NA
J: TRBJ1-1
V: TRBV29-1
CDR3: CSARPGERTEAFF
DNA: TGCAGCGCTCGACCAGGGGAAAGGACTGAAGCTTTCTTT

D: NA
size: NA
J: TRBJ1-1
V: TRBV5-1
CDR3: CASSDHREAFF
DNA: TGCGCCAGCAGCGACCACAGAGAAGCTTTCTTT

D: NA
size: NA
J: TRBJ1-6
V: TRBV14
CDR3: CASSRDTSYNSPLHF
DNA: TGTGCCAGCAGCCGGGACACCTCCTATAATTCACCCCTCCACTTT

D: TRBD1
size: NA
J: TRBJ1-3
V: TRBV27
CDR3: CASSFASGGSGNTIYF
DNA: TGTGCCAGCAGTTTCGCCTCAGGGGGCTCTGGAAACACCATATATTTT

D: NA
size: once
J: TRBJ2-2
V: TRBV9
CDR3: CASSPTGNGELFF
DNA: TGTGCCAGCAGCCCAACAGGGAACGGGGAGCTGTTTTTT

D: TRBD1
size: NA
J: TRBJ2-1
V: TRBV19
CDR3: CASRVSGNFTDRGRVNEQFF
DNA: TGTGCCAGTCGGGTTTCAGGCAACTTTACCGACAGGGGGCGAGTCAATGAGCAGTTCTTC

D: NA
size: NA
J: TRBJ1-4
V: TRBV7-9
CDR3: CASSSGSVATNEKLFF
DNA: TGTGCCAGCAGTTCAGGGTCGGTCGCAACTAATGAAAAACTGTTTTTT

D: TRBD2
size: NA
J: TRBJ2-2
V: TRBV7-2
CDR3: CASSPPLAGVRAGELFF
DNA: TGTGCCAGCAGCCCTCCGTTAGCGGGGGTCCGGGCCGGGGAGCTGTTTTTT

D: TRBD1
size: few
J: TRBJ1-1
V: TRBV5-4
CDR3: CASSAETGHTEAFF
DNA: TGTGCCAGCAGCGCGGAGACAGGGCACACTGAAGCTTTCTTT